Shown below are 6 T cell receptor beta chains from a single sample sequenced in a study of human thymus T cells. Resections removed during corrective heart surgery provided the thymus tissue used. Libraries were prepared by immunoSEQ multiplex PCR; TCRdb keeps only in-frame clonotypes and omits some of them. The sample yields roughly 130,000 clones, approximately 96% seen once. Sample: thymus tissue. These receptors were collected from a boy under two years old with a congenital heart defect but otherwise immunologically healthy.

The chain uses TRBV7-8 and TRBJ2-3; D remains unclear. V gave up 0 bases and J gave up 2 bases, with 6 bases separating them. The germline CDR1 and CDR2 sequences are SGHVS and FQNEAQ. CDR3 size: 14 residues. The CDR3 nucleotides are TGTGCCAGCAGCTTAGCAGGCACCACAGATACGCAGTATTTT. This encodes CASSLAGTTDTQYF. Full variable domain (outside the CDR3, taken from reference TRBV7-8 and TRBJ2-3): GAGVSQSPRYKVAKRGQDVALRCDPISGHVSLFWYQQALGQGPEFLTYFQNEAQLDKSGLPSDRFFAERPEGSVSTLKIQRTQQEDSAVYLCASSLAGTTDTQYFGPGTRLTVL.

The gene calls are TRBV11-2 and TRBJ2-5; D unresolved. V was pared by 2 bases and J by 1 base, with 11 bases between. The CDR3 runs to 15 residues. Germline lookup yields CDR1 SGHAT and CDR2 FQNNGV. The CDR3 DNA sequence: TGTGCCAGCAGCTTACCGGCGGCTGGCCAAGAGACCCAGTACTTC. This encodes CASSLPAAGQETQYF.

V is TRBV7-2 and J is TRBJ2-7; TRBD2 matches at 7 bases. The CDR3 is 17 amino acids. V was pared by 5 bases and J by 0 bases, with 13 bases of the junction left unmatched. In germline, CDR1 is SGHTA, CDR2 FQGNSA. The CDR3 loop reads CASSPLGSAGRSYEQYF. The CDR3, as DNA: TGTGCCAGCAGCCCCCTGGGGTCAGCGGGGCGCTCCTACGAGCAGTACTTC.

The V call is TRBV7-2, the J call TRBJ2-3, with D hard to call. The germline V and J ends were trimmed by 1 base and 0 bases, with 2 bases remaining between them. The CDR3 loop spans 13 amino acids. Germline values: CDR1 SGHTA, CDR2 FQGNSA. In DNA form, the CDR3 reads TGTGCCAGCAGCTTAGGAAGCACAGATACGCAGTATTTT. Amino acid sequence: CASSLGSTDTQYF.

The chain joins TRBV16 to TRBJ2-3, with D possibly being TRBD1 or TRBD2 (6 bases each). Germline CDR1 is KGHSY and CDR2 is FQNENV. V lost 2 bases and J 1 base, leaving 13 bases between the germline ends. The CDR3 is 16 amino acids. The CDR3 DNA follows: TGTGCCAGCAGCCAAGTGGGGGGCGCCGGCACAGATACGCAGTATTTT. Translating it yields CASSQVGGAGTDTQYF.

V gene TRBV4-3 combines with J gene TRBJ2-5; D uncertain. V gave up 2 bases and J gave up 2 bases, with 12 bases separating them. This CDR3 spans 15 amino acids. CDR1 is LGHNA, CDR2 YSLEER, per germline. CDR3 sequence reads: CASSQRALRQETQYF. CDR3 coding DNA: TGCGCCAGCAGCCAACGGGCCCTGAGGCAAGAGACCCAGTACTTC.